This TCR beta chain appears in the sequencing data of a study of naive and memory T cell subsets. Amplification of ligated cDNA took four PCR rounds with SP2 and nested alpha and beta constant primers. TCRdb ran MiXCR on the UMI-ligation and nested PCR reads and lists one entry per CDR3 protein. The table records 35,000 to 40,000 distinct CDR3 sequences, approximately 11% of them present only once. This clonotype was found many times. Described treatment: skin biopsy from PPD injection site in Mantoux-positive individual. An oligonucleotide containing a UMI was ligated to the 3' end of TCR cDNA. The clonotype comes from an adult in good health. This sample comprised skin, obtained from a tuberculin skin test site.

CDR3 DNA sequence: TGTGCCAGCAGCTTGAAGCGGGAGAGGATTGCAGATACGCAGTATTTT. Translating it yields CASSLKRERIADTQYF. The gene calls are TRBV11-2 and TRBJ2-3, with 8 bases aligning to TRBD2. The CDR3 extends over 16 amino acids. After removal of 3 bases from V and 4 bases from J, the junction contained 9 bases not matched to a gene. Germline assignment: CDR1 SGHAT and CDR2 FQNNGV.